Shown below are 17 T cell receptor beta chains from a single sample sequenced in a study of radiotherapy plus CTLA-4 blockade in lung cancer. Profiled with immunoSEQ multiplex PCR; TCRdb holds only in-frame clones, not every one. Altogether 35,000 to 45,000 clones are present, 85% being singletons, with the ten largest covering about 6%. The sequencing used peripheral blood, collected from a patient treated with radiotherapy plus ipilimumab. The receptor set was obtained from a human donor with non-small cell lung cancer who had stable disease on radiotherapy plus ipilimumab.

The CDR3 bases are TGTGCCAGCAGGGCCGGGACATCGAACACCGGGGAGCTGTTTTTT. The encoded protein is CASRAGTSNTGELFF. The chain recombines TRBV2 with TRBJ2-2, with D possibly being TRBD1 (6 bases). Germline CDR1 is SNHLY and CDR2 is FYNNEI. The CDR3 contains 15 residues. With 6 bases removed from V and 0 bases from J, the gap between germline ends came to 11 bases.

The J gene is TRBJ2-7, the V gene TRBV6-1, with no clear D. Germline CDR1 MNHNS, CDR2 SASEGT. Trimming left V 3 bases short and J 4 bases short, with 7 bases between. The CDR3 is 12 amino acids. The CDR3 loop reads CASSDRNYEQYF. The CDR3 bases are TGTGCCAGCAGTGACAGGAATTACGAGCAGTACTTC.

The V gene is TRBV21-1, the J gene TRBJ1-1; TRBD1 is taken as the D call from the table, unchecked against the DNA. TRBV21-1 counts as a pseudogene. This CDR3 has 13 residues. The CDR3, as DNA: TGTGCCAGCAGCAAAGTAGGGCCAGGGGATGCTTTCTTT. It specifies CASSKVGPGDAFF.

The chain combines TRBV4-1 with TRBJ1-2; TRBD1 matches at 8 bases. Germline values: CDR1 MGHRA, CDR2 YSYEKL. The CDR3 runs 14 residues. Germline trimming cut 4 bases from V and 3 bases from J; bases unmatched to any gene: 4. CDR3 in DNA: TGCGCCAGCAGCCTAACGACAGGGGACTATGGCTACACCTTC. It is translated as CASSLTTGDYGYTF.

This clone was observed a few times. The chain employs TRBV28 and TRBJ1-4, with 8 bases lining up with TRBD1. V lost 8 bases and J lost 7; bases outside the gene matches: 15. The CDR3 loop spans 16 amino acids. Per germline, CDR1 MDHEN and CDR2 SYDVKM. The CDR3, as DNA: TGTGCCAGCGGAGAATACCTCAGGGGGCGACCTGAAAAACTGTTTTTT. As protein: CASGEYLRGRPEKLFF.

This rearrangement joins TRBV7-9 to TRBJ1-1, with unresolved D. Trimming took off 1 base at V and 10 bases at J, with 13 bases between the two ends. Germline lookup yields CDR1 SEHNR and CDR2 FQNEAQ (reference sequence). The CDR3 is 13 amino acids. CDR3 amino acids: CASSLGAGKTAFF. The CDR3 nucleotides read TGTGCCAGCAGCTTAGGTGCGGGGAAGACAGCTTTCTTT.

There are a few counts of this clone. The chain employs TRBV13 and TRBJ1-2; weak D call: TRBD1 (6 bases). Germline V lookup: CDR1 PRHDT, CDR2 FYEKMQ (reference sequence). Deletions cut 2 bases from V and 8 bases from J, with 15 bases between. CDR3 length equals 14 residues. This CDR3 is CASSLRWGRKGYTF. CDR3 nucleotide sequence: TGTGCCAGCAGCTTAAGGTGGGGGCGGAAAGGCTACACCTTC.

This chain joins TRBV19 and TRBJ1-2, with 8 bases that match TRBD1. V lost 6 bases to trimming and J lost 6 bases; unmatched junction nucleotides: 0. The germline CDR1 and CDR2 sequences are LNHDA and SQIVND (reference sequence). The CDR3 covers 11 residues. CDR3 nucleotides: TGTGCCAGTAGGACAGGGGATGGCTACACCTTC. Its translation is CASRTGDGYTF.

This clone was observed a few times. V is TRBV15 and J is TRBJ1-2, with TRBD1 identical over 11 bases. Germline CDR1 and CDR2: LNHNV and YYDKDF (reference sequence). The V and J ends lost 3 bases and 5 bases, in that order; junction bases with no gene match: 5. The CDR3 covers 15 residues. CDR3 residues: CATSSWDRGSYGYTF. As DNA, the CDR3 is TGTGCCACCAGCAGCTGGGACAGGGGGAGTTATGGCTACACCTTC.

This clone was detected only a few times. Here the CDR3 DNA reads TGCGCCAGCAGCCCCTTGCCCAGGCGCCTAGCGGCCAACACCGGGGAGCTGTTTTTT. Translating it yields CASSPLPRRLAANTGELFF. V gene TRBV5-1 combines with J gene TRBJ2-2; TRBD2 matches at 7 bases. CDR3 length: 19 amino acids. From germline, CDR1 is SGHRS and CDR2 YFSETQ. V trimming: 4 bases; J trimming: 2 bases; junction bases outside the gene matches: 17.

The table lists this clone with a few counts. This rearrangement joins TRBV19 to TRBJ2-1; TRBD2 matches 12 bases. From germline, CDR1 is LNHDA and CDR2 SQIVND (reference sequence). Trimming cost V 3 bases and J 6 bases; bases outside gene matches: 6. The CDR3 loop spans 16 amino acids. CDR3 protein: CASSISLAGGPNEQFF. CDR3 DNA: TGTGCCAGTAGTATTTCGCTAGCGGGAGGGCCCAATGAGCAGTTCTTC.

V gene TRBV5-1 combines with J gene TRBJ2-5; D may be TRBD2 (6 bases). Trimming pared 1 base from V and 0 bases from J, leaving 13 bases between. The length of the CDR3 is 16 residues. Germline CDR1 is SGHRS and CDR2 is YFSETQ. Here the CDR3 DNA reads TGCGCCAGCAGCTTGCTAGCGACCTCGGACCAAGAGACCCAGTACTTC. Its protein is CASSLLATSDQETQYF.

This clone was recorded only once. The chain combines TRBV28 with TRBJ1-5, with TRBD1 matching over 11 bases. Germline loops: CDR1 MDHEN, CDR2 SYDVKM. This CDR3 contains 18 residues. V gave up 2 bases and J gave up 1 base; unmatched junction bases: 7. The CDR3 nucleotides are TGTGCCAGCAGTTTAGGGGGACAGGGGGTCTTGAGCAATCAGCCCCAGCATTTT. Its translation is CASSLGGQGVLSNQPQHF.

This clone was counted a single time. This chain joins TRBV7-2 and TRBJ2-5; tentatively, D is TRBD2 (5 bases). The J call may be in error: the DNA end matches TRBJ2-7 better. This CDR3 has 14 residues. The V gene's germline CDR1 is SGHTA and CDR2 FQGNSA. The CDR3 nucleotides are TGTGCCAGCAGCCCCGACGGGGTCTCCTACGAGCAGTACTTC. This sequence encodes CASSPDGVSYEQYF.

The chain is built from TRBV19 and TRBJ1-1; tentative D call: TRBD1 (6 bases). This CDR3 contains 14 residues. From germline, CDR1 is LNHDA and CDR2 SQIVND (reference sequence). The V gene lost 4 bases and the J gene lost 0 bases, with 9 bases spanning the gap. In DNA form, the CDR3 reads TGTGCCAGTAGTACGGACAGAATGAACACTGAAGCTTTCTTT. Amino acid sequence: CASSTDRMNTEAFF.

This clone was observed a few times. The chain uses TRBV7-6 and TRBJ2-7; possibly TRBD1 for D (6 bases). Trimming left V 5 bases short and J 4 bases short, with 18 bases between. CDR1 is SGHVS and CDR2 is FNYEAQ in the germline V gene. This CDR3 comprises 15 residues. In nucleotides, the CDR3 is TGTGCCAGCAGCATGAACCGGGACACCATATACGAGCAGTACTTC. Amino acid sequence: CASSMNRDTIYEQYF.

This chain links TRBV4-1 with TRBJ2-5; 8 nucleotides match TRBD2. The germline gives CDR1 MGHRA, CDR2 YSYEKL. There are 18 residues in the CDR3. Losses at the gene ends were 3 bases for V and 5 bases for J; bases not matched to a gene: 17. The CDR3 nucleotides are TGCGCCAGCAGCCACGGAGTGCCCGGGAGCGGGAGTAGTGAGACCCAGTACTTC. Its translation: CASSHGVPGSGSSETQYF.